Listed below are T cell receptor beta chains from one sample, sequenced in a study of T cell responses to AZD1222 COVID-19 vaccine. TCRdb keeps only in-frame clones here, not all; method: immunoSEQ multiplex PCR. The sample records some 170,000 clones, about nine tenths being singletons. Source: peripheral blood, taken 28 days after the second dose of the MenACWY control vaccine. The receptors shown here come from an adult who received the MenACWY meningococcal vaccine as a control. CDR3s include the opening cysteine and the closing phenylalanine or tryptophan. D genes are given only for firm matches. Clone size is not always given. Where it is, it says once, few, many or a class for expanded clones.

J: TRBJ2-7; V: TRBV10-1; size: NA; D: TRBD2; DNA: TGCGCCAGCAGTGGTGGGACTAGCGGGAGATTCGAGCAGTACTTC; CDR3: CASSGGTSGRFEQYF
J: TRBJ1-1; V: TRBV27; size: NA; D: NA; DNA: TGTGCCAGCAGTCCGGTCGTGACAGCCAACACTGAAGCTTTCTTT; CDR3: CASSPVVTANTEAFF
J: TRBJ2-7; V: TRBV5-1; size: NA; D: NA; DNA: TGCGCCAGCAGCTTGGAGGGGACACCCTCCTACGAGCAGTACTTC; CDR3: CASSLEGTPSYEQYF
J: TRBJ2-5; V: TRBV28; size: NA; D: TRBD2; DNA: TGTGGCTCGGCTAGCGGGAGGGAAGAGACCCAGTACTTC; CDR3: CGSASGREETQYF
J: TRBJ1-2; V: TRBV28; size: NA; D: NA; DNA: TGTGCCAGCAGTTTCGGGGCAGGATTAGCTAACTATGGCTACACCTTC; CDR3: CASSFGAGLANYGYTF
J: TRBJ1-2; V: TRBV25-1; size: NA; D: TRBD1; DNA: TGTGCCAGCAGTGAACAGACAGGGGATTACCAGGGCTACACCTTC; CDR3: CASSEQTGDYQGYTF
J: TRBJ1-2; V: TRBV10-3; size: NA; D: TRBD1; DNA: TGTGCCATCAGTGAACAGGGGGCTAACTATGGCTACACCTTC; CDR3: CAISEQGANYGYTF
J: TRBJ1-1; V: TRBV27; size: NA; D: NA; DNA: TGTGCCAGCAGTTTATCTCTAATTCGAGGGAACACTGAAGCTTTCTTT; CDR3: CASSLSLIRGNTEAFF
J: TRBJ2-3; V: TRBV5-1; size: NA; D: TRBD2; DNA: TGCGCCAGCAGCTTACCCACTAGCGGGCCGAGCACAGATACGCAGTATTTT; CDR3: CASSLPTSGPSTDTQYF
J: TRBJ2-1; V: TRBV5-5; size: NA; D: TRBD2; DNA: TGTGCCAGCAGCCCCGGACTAGCGGGAGAAGTTGAGCAGTTCTTC; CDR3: CASSPGLAGEVEQFF
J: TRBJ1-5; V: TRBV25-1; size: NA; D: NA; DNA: TGTGCCAGCAGCGCTACGGACGGAGACAATCAGCCCCAGCATTTT; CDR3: CASSATDGDNQPQHF
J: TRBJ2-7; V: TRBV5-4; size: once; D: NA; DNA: TGTGCCAGCAGCTCGGGACATCCCGTTTACGAGCAGTACTTC; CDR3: CASSSGHPVYEQYF
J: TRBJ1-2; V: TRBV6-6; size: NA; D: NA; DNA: TGTGCCAGCAGGCCCGGGACACCCTATGGCTACACCTTC; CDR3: CASRPGTPYGYTF
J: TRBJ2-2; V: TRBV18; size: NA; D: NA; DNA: TGTGCCAGCTCACCAAGGAGAAGTCAGGGCGGCGGGGAGCTGTTTTTT; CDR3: CASSPRRSQGGGELFF
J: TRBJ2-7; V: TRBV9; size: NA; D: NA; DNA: TGTGCCAGCAGCGCCCGCCCGGACACCTCCCTCGAGCAGTACTTC; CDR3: CASSARPDTSLEQYF
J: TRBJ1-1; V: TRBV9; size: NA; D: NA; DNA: TGTGCCAGCAGCGAGGTGACAGATAACACTGAAGCTTTCTTT; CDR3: CASSEVTDNTEAFF
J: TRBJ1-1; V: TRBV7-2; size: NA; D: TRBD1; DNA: TGTGCCAGCAGCTTAGTCCCAGACAGGGTGTTTACTGAAGCTTTCTTT; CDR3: CASSLVPDRVFTEAFF
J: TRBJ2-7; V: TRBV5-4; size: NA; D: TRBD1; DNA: TGTGCCAGCAGTCCCCAGGGACAGACCTACGAGCAGTACTTC; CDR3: CASSPQGQTYEQYF
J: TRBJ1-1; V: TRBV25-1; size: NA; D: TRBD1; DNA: TGTGCCAGCAGTGGACAGGGGTTTAACACTGAAGCTTTCTTT; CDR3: CASSGQGFNTEAFF
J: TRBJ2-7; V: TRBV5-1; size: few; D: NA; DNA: TGCGCCAGCAGCTATGTTGAGGGAGCGGACTACGAGCAGTACTTC; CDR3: CASSYVEGADYEQYF
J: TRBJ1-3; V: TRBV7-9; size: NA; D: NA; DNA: TGTGCCTATCAGAGAGACACCCTGACCCTGAGCTCTGGAAACACCATATATTTT; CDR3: CAYQRDTLTLSSGNTIYF
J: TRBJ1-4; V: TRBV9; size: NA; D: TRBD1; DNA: TGTGCCAGCAGCGTAGAAGGGACAGCCCAAAAACTGTTTTTT; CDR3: CASSVEGTAQKLFF
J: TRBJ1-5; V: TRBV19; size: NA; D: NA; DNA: TGTGCCAGTTCGATCCCGGACAGCTACAATCAGCCCCAGCATTTT; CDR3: CASSIPDSYNQPQHF
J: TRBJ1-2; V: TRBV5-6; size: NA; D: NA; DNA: TGTGCCAGCAGCTTGGAAACAAACTATGGCTACACCTTC; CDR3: CASSLETNYGYTF
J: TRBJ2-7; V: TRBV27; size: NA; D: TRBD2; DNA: TGTGCCAGCAGTTCAGCGGGAGGTTTCCACGAGCAGTACTTC; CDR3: CASSSAGGFHEQYF
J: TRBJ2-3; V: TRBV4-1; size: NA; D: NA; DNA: TGCGCCAGCAGCCAAGATAGGTGGGGGAAGCGGGCTGAAGATACGCAGTATTTT; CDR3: CASSQDRWGKRAEDTQYF
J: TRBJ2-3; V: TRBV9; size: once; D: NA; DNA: TGTGCCAGCAGCGTAGCTACCAGCGGGTTCTCCCCAACTAGCACAGATACGCAGTATTTT; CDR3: CASSVATSGFSPTSTDTQYF
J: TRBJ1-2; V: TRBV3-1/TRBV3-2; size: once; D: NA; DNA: TGTGCCAGCAGCCAAGAGACTGTCCAGATCTATGGCTACACCTTC; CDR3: CASSQETVQIYGYTF
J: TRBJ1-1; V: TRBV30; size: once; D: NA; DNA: TGTGCCTGGAAGGATTTGACTGAAGCTTTCTTT; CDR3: CAWKDLTEAFF
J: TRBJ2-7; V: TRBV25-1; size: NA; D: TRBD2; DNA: TGTGCCAGCAGTCTAGCGGGGAGAGGGGAGCAGTACTTC; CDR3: CASSLAGRGEQYF
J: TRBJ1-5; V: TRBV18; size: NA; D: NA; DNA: TGTGCCAGCTCACCCCAGGGAGGGGGCAATCAGCCCCAGCATTTT; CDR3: CASSPQGGGNQPQHF
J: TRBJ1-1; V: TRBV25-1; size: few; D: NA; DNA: TGTGCCAGCAGTGAATTAAAGACGAGCGGGGAAGCTGAAGCTTTCTTT; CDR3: CASSELKTSGEAEAFF
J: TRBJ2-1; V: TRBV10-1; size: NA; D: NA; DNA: TGCGCCAGCAGTCCTAGCAGAATCTCCTACAATGAGCAGTTCTTC; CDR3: CASSPSRISYNEQFF
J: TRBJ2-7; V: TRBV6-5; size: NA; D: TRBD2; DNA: TGTGCCAGCAGTTACTCCGCAGCGGGGAGCTCCTACGAGCAGTACTTC; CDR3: CASSYSAAGSSYEQYF
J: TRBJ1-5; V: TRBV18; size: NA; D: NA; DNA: TGTGCCAGCTCACCACTAGGCCCGTCCGATCAGCCCCAGCATTTT; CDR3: CASSPLGPSDQPQHF
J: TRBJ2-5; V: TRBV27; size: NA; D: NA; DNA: TGTGCCAGCAGTTCATTCCTAGCGTGGGAGACCCAGTACTTC; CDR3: CASSSFLAWETQYF